Described below is a single TCR beta chain sequence and its context. The antigen is not known. It is likely a read error, because the conserved phenylalanine at the end of the CDR3 is missing. The limits of the CDR3 on the DNA are not certain, so only TCRdb's listed CDR3 is given. TCRdb's copy holds only in-frame clones and misses some; the assay was immunoSEQ multiplex PCR. The repertoire includes around 120,000 clones, just under 80% of them detected once, and 5% to 6% sits in the top ten. This sample was taken from a study of a mutant IDH1 vaccine in newly diagnosed glioma. Looking at the study overall: Patients received eight vaccinations in weeks 1, 3, 5, 7, 11, 15, 19, 23. Vaccines were begun 4-6 weeks after radiotherapy alone, or with temozolomide cycles. General study results and limits: A vaccine-induced immune response developed in 93.3% of the patients.

Time point of the sample: week 11, during vaccination. With topical imiquimod, each dose of the vaccine consisted of 300 ug of mutant IDH1 20-mer peptide. New WHO grade 3 or 4 astrocytomas that were IDH1-mutant and ATRX-lost occurred in the donors. The V gene's germline CDR1 is LGHNA and CDR2 YNFKEQ. The CDR3 is 13 amino acids long, termini counted. The input for sequencing was PBMCs, taken from a glioma patient whose treatment included an IDH1 peptide vaccine. The chain uses TRBV4-2 and TRBJ2-7. The TCR was taken from a man between 40 and 49 years old with glioma. This chain's CDR3 is CASSRVVGEWTYS.